The 21 T cell receptor beta chains below all came from one sample that was sequenced in a study of T cells after yellow fever vaccination. TCRdb reprocessed the 5' RACE reads with MiXCR, giving one entry per CDR3 protein. The data show hundreds of thousands of distinct CDR3 sequences, 12% seen once. The specimen was PBMCs, collected on the day of the yellow fever booster vaccination. These receptors all stem from a man between 25 and 39 years old who received the YFV17D yellow fever vaccine.

This clonotype occurred a few times. This chain joins TRBV7-6 and TRBJ2-2; no clear D gene. The CDR3 consists of 15 residues. CDR1 and CDR2 (germline): SGHVS, FNYEAQ. V lost 2 bases and J lost 4, with 11 bases in between. CDR3 sequence: CASSLNSQSTGELFF. The CDR3 DNA is TGTGCCAGCAGCTTAAATAGCCAATCCACCGGGGAGCTGTTTTTT.

This clonotype was seen only a few times. J is TRBJ2-3 and V is TRBV7-2; the D gene is possibly TRBD2 (7 bases). Germline V gene sequence: CDR1 SGHTA, CDR2 FQGNSA. The CDR3 is 16 amino acids. V was shortened by 6 bases and J by 7 bases, with 23 bases between the two germline ends. CDR3 amino acids: CASRGGPGTPRNTQYF. CDR3 nucleotides: TGTGCCAGCAGGGGGGGGCCCGGGACACCGCGAAATACGCAGTATTTT.

The table lists this clonotype with a few counts. This chain connects TRBV5-1 to TRBJ2-7; 12 positions agree with TRBD2. Germline assignment: CDR1 SGHRS and CDR2 YFSETQ. The length of the CDR3 is 15 residues. V lost 4 bases and J lost 7; bases outside the gene matches: 9. CDR3 region: CASSPQTSGSGEQYF. CDR3 bases: TGCGCCAGCAGCCCACAGACTAGCGGGAGCGGTGAGCAGTACTTC.

This clonotype was observed a few times. The chain has TRBV6-5 and TRBJ1-4, with 7 bases fitting TRBD1. Looked up from germline, CDR1 is MNHEY and CDR2 is SVGAGI. V lost 2 bases to trimming and J lost 8 bases; unmatched junction nucleotides: 5. The CDR3 totals 14 residues. The CDR3 here is CASSYRGRNEKLFF. Written as DNA, the CDR3 is TGTGCCAGCAGTTACAGGGGGCGGAACGAAAAACTGTTTTTT.

This sequence joins TRBV27 and TRBJ2-1; D remains ambiguous. CDR1 is MNHEY and CDR2 is SMNVEV in the germline V gene (reference sequence). Trimming stripped 4 bases from V and 5 bases from J, with 9 bases between. The CDR3 spans 13 residues. This chain's CDR3 is CASSSGRDNEQFF. CDR3 coding DNA: TGTGCCAGCAGTTCCGGTCGGGACAATGAGCAGTTCTTC.

Comments on this clonotype: An end of the junction differs from the germline gene, which may be a read error. The genes are TRBV28 and TRBJ2-7, with 13 bases lining up with TRBD2. This CDR3 region has 19 residues. Germline assignment: CDR1 MDHEN and CDR2 SYDVKM. CDR3 sequence (DNA): TGTGCCAGCACTACTCCAGGGGTTGATTGGACTAGCGGGGGTCCCGGCAAGCACTTC. Translating gives CASTTPGVDWTSGGPGKHF.

This clonotype was seen ten or more times. This sequence joins TRBV11-1 and TRBJ2-1, with 7 nucleotides matching TRBD2. CDR3 length equals 18 residues. Germline-derived CDR1 and CDR2 are SGHAT and FQDESV (reference sequence). V shed 2 bases, J shed 2 bases, and the junction held 12 bases outside the gene matches. This CDR3 is CASSLLRASGYTYNEQFF. The CDR3 DNA reads as TGTGCCAGCAGCTTACTGAGGGCTAGCGGCTATACCTACAATGAGCAGTTCTTC.

The CDR3: CASSQDSGTSAFF. For the CDR3, the DNA is TGCGCCAGCAGCCAAGATTCCGGGACATCAGCTTTCTTT. This chain uses TRBV4-3 with TRBJ1-1, with D possibly matching TRBD1 (6 bases). CDR1 LGHNA and CDR2 YSLEER come from the germline V gene. The V end was cut by 0 bases, the J end by 10 bases, with 12 bases between. This CDR3 has 13 amino acids.

J is TRBJ2-7 and V is TRBV12-3 or TRBV12-4; the D gene is possibly TRBD2 (6 bases). CDR3 length: 13 residues. V lost 7 bases to trimming and J lost 6 bases, with 16 bases between them. CDR3 sequence reads: CASTGWDLGEQYF. The CDR3 DNA is TGTGCCAGCACCGGATGGGACTTGGGCGAGCAGTACTTC.

This clonotype is a singleton in its sample. The J gene is TRBJ1-4, the V gene TRBV4-3; D not resolved. Deletions cut 0 bases from V and 8 bases from J, with 16 bases between. The CDR3 runs to 16 residues. Germline V lookup: CDR1 LGHNA, CDR2 YSLEER. CDR3 sequence reads: CASSQETGRTWEKLFF. The DNA of the CDR3 is TGCGCCAGCAGCCAAGAGACCGGAAGGACCTGGGAAAAACTGTTTTTT.

This clonotype has more than one count but fewer than ten. V usage is TRBV3-1 and J usage is TRBJ2-1, with D hard to call. Germline V gives CDR1 LGHDT, CDR2 YNNKEL (reference sequence). The CDR3 contains 15 residues. V lost 4 bases and J 2 bases, leaving 12 bases between the germline ends. The CDR3 DNA sequence: TGTGCCAGCAGCCTTGAACTACCAGCCTACAATGAGCAGTTCTTC. Translation: CASSLELPAYNEQFF.

This clonotype turned up a few times. The chain carries TRBV7-6 and TRBJ2-2, with TRBD2 as a possible D gene (6 bases). There are 19 residues in the CDR3. Germline CDR1 SGHVS, CDR2 FNYEAQ. V was clipped by 4 bases and J by 7 bases, with 28 bases between them. For the CDR3, the DNA is TGTGCCAGCAGCTCCGGGGGTATCGAGACACGGTCTTTTGGCGGGGAGCTGTTTTTT. The encoded protein is CASSSGGIETRSFGGELFF.

At least ten counts were recorded for this clonotype. The V gene is TRBV12-3 or TRBV12-4, the J gene TRBJ2-4, with 8 bases that match TRBD2. The junction had 7 bases not matched to a gene; V was cut back by 6 bases and J by 0 bases. This CDR3 is 16 amino acids long. Here the CDR3 DNA reads TGTGCCAGCAGCCCGGGAGGGAACTTAGCCAAAAACATTCAGTACTTC. Residues: CASSPGGNLAKNIQYF.

The chain employs TRBV12-3 or TRBV12-4 and TRBJ1-5; D unclear. The CDR3 consists of 13 residues. V was cut by 3 bases and J by 9 bases, with 12 bases left in between. The CDR3 bases are TGTGCCAGCAGTTTGACGGGCGATGGGCCCCAGCATTTT. It specifies CASSLTGDGPQHF.

This clonotype was counted only a few times. This sequence joins TRBV20-1 and TRBJ1-1; D may be TRBD1 (5 bases). V was shortened by 5 bases and J by 4 bases, with 29 bases between the two germline ends. This CDR3 contains 18 residues. Germline-derived CDR1 and CDR2 are DFQATT and SNEGSKA (reference sequence). The CDR3 bases are TGCAGTGCTGGGCCCGGGGCCTTAATGCGCGGTTCAGGCACTGAAGCTTTCTTT. Translating gives CSAGPGALMRGSGTEAFF.

This clonotype was detected only a few times. The CDR3 bases are TGTGCCAGCAGCCAAACCCCTAATTCACCCCTCCACTTT. Translation gives CASSQTPNSPLHF. This chain links TRBV6-5 with TRBJ1-6; D gene uncertain. The CDR3 spans 13 residues. V gave up 6 bases and J gave up 6 bases, with 9 bases separating them. Germline-derived CDR1 and CDR2 are MNHEY and SVGAGI.

This clonotype was seen more than once but under ten times. The chain recombines TRBV24-1 with TRBJ1-1; D remains ambiguous. The germline V gene has CDR1 KGHDR and CDR2 SFDVKD. The CDR3 covers 13 residues. The V and J ends lost 6 bases and 7 bases respectively, with 14 bases between them. This CDR3 reads CATSPSRTFEAFF. DNA for the CDR3: TGTGCCACCAGTCCATCTAGGACCTTTGAAGCTTTCTTT.

The rearrangement uses TRBV7-2 and TRBJ2-7; D is ambiguous. CDR3 length: 14 residues. Germline lookup yields CDR1 SGHTA and CDR2 FQGNSA. V was shortened by 5 bases and J by 3 bases, with 14 bases between the two germline ends. In DNA form, the CDR3 reads TGTGCCAGCAGCCCTAAGGGAAACCTCTACGAGCAGTACTTC. It codes for CASSPKGNLYEQYF.

This chain joins TRBV5-4 and TRBJ2-1; D gene ambiguous. The CDR3 runs to 14 residues. Germline CDR1 reads SGHNT; CDR2 reads YYREEE (reference sequence). Trimming pared 1 base from V and 9 bases from J, leaving 14 bases between. The DNA of the CDR3 is TGTGCCAGCAGCTTGATTGGCCCCAAGGTTGAGCAGTTCTTC. This translates into CASSLIGPKVEQFF.

This clonotype was recorded many times. This chain links TRBV2 with TRBJ1-1; the D gene is possibly TRBD1 (6 bases). The CDR3 covers 14 residues. The V end lost 6 bases, the J end lost 5 bases, and 16 bases lay between the germline ends. Germline lookup yields CDR1 SNHLY and CDR2 FYNNEI. The CDR3 bases are TGTGCCAGCAGACCGGTCAGGGGCATTACTGAAGCTTTCTTT. This translates into CASRPVRGITEAFF.

This rearrangement joins TRBV24-1 to TRBJ2-1, with TRBD2 identical over 13 bases. CDR1 KGHDR and CDR2 SFDVKD come from the germline V gene. V was pared by 4 bases and J by 5 bases, with 4 bases of the junction left unmatched. The CDR3 length is 16 residues. CDR3 region: CATSDAGLAGHNEQFF. DNA for the CDR3: TGTGCCACCAGTGACGCGGGACTAGCGGGACACAATGAGCAGTTCTTC.